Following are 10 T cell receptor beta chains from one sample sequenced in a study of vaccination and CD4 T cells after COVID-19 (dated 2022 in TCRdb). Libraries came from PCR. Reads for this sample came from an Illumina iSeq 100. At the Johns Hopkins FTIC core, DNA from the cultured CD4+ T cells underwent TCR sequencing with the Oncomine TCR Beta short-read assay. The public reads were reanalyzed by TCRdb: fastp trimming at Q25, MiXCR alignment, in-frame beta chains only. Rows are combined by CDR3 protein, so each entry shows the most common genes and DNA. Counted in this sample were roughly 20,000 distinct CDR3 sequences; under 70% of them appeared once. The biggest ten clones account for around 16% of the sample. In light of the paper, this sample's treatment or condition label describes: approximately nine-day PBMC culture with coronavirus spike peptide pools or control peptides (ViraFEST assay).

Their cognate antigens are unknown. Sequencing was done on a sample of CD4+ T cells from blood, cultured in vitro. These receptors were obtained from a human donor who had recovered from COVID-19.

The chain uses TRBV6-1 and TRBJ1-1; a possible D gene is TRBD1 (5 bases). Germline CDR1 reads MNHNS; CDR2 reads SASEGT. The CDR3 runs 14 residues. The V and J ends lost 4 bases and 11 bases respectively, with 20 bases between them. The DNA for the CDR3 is TGTGCCAGCAGTGTAACCGGGACGGGGTCTCGGGCTTTCTTT. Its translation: CASSVTGTGSRAFF.

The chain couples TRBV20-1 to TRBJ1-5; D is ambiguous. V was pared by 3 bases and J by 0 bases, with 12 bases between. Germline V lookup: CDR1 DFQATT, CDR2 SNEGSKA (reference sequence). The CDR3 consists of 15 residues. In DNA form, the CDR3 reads TGCAGTGCTAGGTCGTCAGTTAATAGCAATCAGCCCCAGCATTTT. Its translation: CSARSSVNSNQPQHF.

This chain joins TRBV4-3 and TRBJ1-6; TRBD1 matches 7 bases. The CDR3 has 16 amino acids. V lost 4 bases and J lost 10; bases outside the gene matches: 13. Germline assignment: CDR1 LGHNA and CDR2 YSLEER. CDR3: CASSPRQAGGKSPLHF. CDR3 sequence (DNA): TGCGCCAGCAGCCCCCGCCAGGCAGGGGGTAAATCACCCCTCCACTTT.

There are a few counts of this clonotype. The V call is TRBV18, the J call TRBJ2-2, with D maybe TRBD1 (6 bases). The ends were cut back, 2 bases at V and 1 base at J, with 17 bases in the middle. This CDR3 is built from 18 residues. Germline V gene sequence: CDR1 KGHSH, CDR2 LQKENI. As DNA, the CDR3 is TGTGCCAGCTCACCAGTATCAGGGGAAGTCATGAACACCGGGGAGCTGTTTTTT. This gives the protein CASSPVSGEVMNTGELFF.

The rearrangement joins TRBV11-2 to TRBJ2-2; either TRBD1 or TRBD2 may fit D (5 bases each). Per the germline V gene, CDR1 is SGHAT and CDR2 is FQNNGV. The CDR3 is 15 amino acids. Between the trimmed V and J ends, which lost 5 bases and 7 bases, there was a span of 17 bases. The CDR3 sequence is CASSQIRRQGGELFF. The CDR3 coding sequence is TGTGCCAGCAGCCAAATCAGGAGGCAGGGCGGGGAGCTGTTTTTT.

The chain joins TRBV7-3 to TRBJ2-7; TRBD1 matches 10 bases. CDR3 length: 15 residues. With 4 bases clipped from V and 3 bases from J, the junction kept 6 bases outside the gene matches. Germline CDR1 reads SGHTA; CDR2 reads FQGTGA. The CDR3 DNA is TGTGCCAGCAGCTCCGGGACAGGGGAGGGCTACGAGCAGTACTTC. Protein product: CASSSGTGEGYEQYF. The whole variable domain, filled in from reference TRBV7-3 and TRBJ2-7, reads GAGVSQTPSNKVTEKGKYVELRCDPISGHTALYWYRQSLGQGPEFLIYFQGTGAADDSGLPNDRFFAVRPEGSVSTLKIQRTERGDSAVYLCASSSGTGEGYEQYFGPGTRLTVT.

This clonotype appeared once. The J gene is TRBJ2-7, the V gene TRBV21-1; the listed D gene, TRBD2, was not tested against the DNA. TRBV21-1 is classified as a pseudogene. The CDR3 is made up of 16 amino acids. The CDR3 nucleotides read TGTGCCAGCAGCACCCCGACTAGCGGGTGCCCCTACGAGCAGTACTTC. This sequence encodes CASSTPTSGCPYEQYF.

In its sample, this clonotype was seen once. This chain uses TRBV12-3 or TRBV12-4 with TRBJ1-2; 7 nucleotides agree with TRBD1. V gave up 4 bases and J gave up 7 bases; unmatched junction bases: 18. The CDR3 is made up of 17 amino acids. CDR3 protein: CASSYGTVVGPRSGYTF. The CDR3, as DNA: TGTGCCAGCAGTTACGGGACAGTCGTAGGTCCGCGGTCTGGCTACACCTTC.

DNA of the CDR3: TGCAGTGCTAGAGATGCGGCGGGGCAGGGTGAAAAACTGTTTTTT. It codes for CSARDAAGQGEKLFF. V gene TRBV20-1 combines with J gene TRBJ1-4, with D possibly TRBD1 on 5 matching bases. The CDR3 spans 15 residues. From germline, CDR1 is DFQATT and CDR2 SNEGSKA (reference sequence). V dropped 0 bases and J dropped 7 bases, with 15 bases sitting between them.

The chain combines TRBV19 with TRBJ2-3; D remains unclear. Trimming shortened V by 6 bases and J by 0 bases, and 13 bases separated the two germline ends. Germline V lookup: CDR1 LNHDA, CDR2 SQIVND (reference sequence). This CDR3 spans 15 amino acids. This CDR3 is CASRALGPSTDTQYF. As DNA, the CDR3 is TGTGCCAGTAGGGCCTTAGGGCCAAGCACAGATACGCAGTATTTT.